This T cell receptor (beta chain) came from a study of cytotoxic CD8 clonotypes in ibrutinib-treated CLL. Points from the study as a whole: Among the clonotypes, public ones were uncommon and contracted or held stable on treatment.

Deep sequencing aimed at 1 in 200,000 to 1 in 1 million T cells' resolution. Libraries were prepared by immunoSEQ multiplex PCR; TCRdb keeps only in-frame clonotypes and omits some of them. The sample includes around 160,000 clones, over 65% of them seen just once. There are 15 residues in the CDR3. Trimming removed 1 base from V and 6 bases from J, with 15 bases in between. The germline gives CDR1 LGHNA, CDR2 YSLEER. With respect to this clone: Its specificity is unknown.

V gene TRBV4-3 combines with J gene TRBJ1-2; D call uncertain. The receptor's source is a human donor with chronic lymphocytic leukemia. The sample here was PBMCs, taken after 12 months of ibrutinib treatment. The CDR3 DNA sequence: TGCGCCAGCAGCCAAGTCTGGCAGGCAAGGGATGGCTACACCTTC. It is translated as CASSQVWQARDGYTF.